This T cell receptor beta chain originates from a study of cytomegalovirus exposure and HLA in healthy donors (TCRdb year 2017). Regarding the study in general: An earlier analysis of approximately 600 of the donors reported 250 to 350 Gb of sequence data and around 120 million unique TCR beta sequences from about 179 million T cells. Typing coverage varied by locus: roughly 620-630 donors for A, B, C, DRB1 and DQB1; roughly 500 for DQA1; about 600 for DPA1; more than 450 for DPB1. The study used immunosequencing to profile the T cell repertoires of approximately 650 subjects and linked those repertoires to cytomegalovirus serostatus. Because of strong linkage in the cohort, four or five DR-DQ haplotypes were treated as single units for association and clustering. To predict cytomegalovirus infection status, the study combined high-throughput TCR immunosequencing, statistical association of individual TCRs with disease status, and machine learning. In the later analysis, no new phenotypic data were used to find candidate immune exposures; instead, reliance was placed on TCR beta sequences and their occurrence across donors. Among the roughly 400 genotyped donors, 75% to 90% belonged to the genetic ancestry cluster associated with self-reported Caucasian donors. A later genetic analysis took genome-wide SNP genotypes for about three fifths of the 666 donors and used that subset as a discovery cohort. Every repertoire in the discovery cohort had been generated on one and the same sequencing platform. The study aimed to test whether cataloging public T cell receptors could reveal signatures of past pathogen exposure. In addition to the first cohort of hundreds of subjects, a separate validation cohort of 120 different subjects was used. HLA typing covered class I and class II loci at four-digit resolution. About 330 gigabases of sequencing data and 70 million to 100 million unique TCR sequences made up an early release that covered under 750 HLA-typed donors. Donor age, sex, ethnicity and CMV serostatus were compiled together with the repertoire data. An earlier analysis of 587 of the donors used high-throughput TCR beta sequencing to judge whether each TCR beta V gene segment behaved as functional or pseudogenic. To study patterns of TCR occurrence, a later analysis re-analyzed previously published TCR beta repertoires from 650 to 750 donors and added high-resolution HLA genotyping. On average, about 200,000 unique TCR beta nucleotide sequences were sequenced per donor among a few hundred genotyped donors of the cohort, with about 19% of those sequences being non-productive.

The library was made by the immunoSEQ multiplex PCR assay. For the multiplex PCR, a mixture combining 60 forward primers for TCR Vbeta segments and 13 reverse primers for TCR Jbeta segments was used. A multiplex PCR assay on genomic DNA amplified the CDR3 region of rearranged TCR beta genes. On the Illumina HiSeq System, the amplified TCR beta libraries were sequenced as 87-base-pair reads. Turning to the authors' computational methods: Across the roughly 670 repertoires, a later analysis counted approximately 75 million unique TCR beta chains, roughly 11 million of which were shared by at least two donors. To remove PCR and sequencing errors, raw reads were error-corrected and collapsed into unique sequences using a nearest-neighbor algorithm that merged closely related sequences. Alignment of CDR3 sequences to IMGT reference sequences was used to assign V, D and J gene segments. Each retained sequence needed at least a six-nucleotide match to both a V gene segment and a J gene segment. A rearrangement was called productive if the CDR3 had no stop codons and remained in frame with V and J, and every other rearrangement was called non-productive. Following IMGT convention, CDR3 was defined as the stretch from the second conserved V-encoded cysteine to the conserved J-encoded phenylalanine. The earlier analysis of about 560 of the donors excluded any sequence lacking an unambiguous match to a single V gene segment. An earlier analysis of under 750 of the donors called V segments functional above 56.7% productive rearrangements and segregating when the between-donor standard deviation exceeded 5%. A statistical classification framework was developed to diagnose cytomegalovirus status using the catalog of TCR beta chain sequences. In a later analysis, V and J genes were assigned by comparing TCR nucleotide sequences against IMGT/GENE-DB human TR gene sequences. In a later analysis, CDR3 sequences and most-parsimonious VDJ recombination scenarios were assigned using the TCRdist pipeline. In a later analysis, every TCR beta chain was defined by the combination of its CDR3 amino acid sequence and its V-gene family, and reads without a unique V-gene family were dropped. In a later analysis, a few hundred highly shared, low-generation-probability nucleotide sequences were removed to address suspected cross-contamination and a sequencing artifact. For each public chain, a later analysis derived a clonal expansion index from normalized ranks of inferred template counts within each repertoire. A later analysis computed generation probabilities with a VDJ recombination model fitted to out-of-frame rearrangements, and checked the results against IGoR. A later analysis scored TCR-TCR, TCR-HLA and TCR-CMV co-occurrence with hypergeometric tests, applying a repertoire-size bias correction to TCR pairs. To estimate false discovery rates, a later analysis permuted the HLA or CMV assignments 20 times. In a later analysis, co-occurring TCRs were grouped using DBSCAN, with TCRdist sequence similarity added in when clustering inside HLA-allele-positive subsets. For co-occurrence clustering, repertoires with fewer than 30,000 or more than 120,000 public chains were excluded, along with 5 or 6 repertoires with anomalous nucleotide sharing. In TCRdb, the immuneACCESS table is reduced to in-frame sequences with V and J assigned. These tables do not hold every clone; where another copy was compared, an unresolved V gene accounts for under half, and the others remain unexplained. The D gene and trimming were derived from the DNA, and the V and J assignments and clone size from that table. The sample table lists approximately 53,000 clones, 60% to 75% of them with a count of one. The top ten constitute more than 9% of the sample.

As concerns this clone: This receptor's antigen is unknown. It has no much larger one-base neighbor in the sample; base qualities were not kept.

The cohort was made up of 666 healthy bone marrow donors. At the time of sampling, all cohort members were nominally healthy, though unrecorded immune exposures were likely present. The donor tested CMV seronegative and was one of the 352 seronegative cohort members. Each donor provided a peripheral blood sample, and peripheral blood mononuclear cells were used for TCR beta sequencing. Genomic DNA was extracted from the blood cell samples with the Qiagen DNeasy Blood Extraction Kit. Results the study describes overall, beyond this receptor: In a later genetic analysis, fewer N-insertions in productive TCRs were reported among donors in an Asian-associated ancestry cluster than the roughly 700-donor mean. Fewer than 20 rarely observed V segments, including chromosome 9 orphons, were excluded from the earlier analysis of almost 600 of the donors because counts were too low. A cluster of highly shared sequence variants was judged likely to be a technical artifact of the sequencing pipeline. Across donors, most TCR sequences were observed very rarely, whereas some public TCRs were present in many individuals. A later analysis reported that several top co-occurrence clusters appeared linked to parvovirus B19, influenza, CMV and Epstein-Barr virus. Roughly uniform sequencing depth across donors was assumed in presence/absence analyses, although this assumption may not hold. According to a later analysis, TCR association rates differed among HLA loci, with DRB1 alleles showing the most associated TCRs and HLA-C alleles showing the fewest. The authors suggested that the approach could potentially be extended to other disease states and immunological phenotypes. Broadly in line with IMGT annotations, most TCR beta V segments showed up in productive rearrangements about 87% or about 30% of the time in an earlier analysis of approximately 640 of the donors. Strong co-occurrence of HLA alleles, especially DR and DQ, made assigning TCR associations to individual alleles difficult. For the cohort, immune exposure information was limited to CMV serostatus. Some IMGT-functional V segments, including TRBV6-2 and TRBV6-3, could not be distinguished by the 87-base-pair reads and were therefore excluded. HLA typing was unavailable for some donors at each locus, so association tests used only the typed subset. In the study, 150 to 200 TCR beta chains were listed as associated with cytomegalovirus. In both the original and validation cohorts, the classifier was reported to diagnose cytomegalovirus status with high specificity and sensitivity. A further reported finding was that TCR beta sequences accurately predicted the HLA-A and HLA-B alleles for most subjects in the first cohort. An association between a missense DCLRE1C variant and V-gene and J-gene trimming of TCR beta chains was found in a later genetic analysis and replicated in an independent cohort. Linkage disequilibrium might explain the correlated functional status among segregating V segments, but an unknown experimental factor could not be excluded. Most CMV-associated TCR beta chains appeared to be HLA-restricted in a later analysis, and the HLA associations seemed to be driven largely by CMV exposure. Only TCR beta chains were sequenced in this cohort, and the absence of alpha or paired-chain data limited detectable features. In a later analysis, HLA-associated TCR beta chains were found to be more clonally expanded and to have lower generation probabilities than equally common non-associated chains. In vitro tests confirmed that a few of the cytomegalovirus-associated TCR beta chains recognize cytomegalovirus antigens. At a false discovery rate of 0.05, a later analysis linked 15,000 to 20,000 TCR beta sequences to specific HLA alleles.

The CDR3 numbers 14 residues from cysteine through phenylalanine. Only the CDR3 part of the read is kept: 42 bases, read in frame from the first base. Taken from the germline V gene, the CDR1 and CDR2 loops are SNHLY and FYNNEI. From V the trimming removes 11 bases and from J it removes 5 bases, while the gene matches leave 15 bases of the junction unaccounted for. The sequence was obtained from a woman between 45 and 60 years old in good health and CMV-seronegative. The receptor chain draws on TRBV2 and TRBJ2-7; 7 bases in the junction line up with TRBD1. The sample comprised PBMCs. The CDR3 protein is CASSGKGAIDEQYF. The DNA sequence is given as TGTGCCTCAAGTGGTAAGGGGGCGATCGACGAGCAGTACTTC.